What follows are 18 T cell receptor beta chains derived from one specimen sequenced in a study of blood T cells in healthy people across ages. Sample-barcoded 5' priming and a J-beta primer mix drove a second PCR of roughly 7 to 11 cycles. MiXCR was run by TCRdb on the 5' RACE reads, yielding one entry per CDR3 protein. Of roughly 570,000 distinct CDR3 sequences detected, roughly a quarter appear once; the ten largest clones hold approximately 18%. What was sequenced was blood. Every receptor here comes from a woman in her sixties or seventies in good health.

The table lists this clonotype with a few counts. The rearrangement joins TRBV12-3 or TRBV12-4 to TRBJ1-6; TRBD1 matches 7 bases. The trim removed 3 bases at V and 10 bases at J, leaving 6 bases unmatched. This CDR3 has 14 amino acids. The CDR3 region has the DNA TGTGCCAGCAGTTTCGCCAGGGGGGAATCACCCCTCCACTTT. Its protein product is CASSFARGESPLHF.

This clonotype has just a few counts. The V gene is TRBV14, the J gene TRBJ1-4, with no clear D. Between the trimmed V and J ends, which lost 4 bases and 6 bases, there was a span of 12 bases. Germline lookup yields CDR1 SGHDN and CDR2 FVKESK. The CDR3 is 14 amino acids. The CDR3 nucleotides read TGTGCCAGCAGCCGCCGGGAGAGACATGAAAAACTGTTTTTT. It translates to CASSRRERHEKLFF. Full variable domain (remainder filled in from reference TRBV14 and TRBJ1-4): EAGVTQFPSHSVIEKGQTVTLRCDPISGHDNLYWYRRVMGKEIKFLLHFVKESKQDESGMPNNRFLAERTGGTYSTLKVQPAELEDSGVYFCASSRRERHEKLFFGSGTQLSVL.

The chain joins TRBV5-1 to TRBJ2-5; D gene uncertain. Trimming shortened V by 4 bases and J by 5 bases, and 15 bases separated the two germline ends. CDR3 length: 14 amino acids. The germline V gene has CDR1 SGHRS and CDR2 YFSETQ. CDR3 DNA: TGCGCCAGCAGCCCGGTGGGCCAGACGGAGACCCAGTACTTC. Encoded protein: CASSPVGQTETQYF.

This clonotype was detected once. The chain links TRBV5-6 to TRBJ1-2, with D possibly matching TRBD1 (6 bases). The germline V and J ends were trimmed by 4 bases and 7 bases, with 20 bases remaining between them. The CDR3 has 15 amino acids. Germline CDR1 is SGHDT and CDR2 is YYEEEE. Here the CDR3 reads CASSGHPTGGIGYTF. The CDR3 DNA reads TGTGCCAGCAGCGGGCACCCGACAGGCGGAATTGGCTACACCTTC.

The chain links TRBV9 to TRBJ2-3; D remains unclear. The CDR3 consists of 14 residues. V gave up 4 bases and J gave up 6 bases, with 15 bases separating them. The V gene's germline CDR1 is SGDLS and CDR2 YYNGEE. Here the CDR3 DNA reads TGTGCCAGCAGCTCGAGGCCCCTTAGGGATACGCAGTATTTT. Residues: CASSSRPLRDTQYF. The variable domain in full, completed from reference TRBV9 and TRBJ2-3, reads DSGVTQTPKHLITATGQRVTLRCSPRSGDLSVYWYQQSLDQGLQFLIQYYNGEERAKGNILERFSAQQFPDLHSELNLSSLELGDSALYFCASSSRPLRDTQYFGPGTRLTVL.

This chain uses TRBV20-1 with TRBJ2-2; 11 bases match TRBD1. V shed 3 bases, J shed 7 bases, and the junction held 4 bases outside the gene matches. CDR1 DFQATT and CDR2 SNEGSKA come from the germline V gene (reference sequence). This CDR3 region has 14 residues. The CDR3 DNA reads as TGCAGTGCTAGGGGACAGGGGGTACGCGGGGAGCTGTTTTTT. This encodes CSARGQGVRGELFF.

Worth noting for this clonotype: One end of the junction varies from germline; a read error may be responsible. J is TRBJ1-1 and V is TRBV9; a weak D match, TRBD1 (6 bases). The CDR3 totals 14 residues. Germline loops: CDR1 SGDLS, CDR2 YYNGEE. The CDR3 spells CAGSVAEGGTEAFF. Here the CDR3 DNA reads TGTGCCGGCAGCGTAGCTGAGGGGGGCACTGAAGCTTTCTTT.

The chain has TRBV7-2 and TRBJ2-2; D may be TRBD1 or TRBD2 (5 bases each). CDR1 is SGHTA and CDR2 is FQGNSA in the germline V gene. The CDR3 consists of 16 residues. Trimming cost V 6 bases and J 6 bases, with 20 bases left between them. The CDR3 region has the DNA TGTGCCAGCAGTTTCCCGAGGGACCGTAAGGCCGGGGAGCTGTTTTTT. Protein: CASSFPRDRKAGELFF. The full variable domain, its missing parts supplied by reference TRBV7-2 and TRBJ2-2, is GAGVSQSPSNKVTEKGKDVELRCDPISGHTALYWYRQSLGQGLEFLIYFQGNSAPDKSGLPSDRFSAERTGGSVSTLTIQRTQQEDSAVYLCASSFPRDRKAGELFFGEGSRLTVL.

The V gene is TRBV29-1, the J gene TRBJ1-2; TRBD1 matches at 7 bases. The ends lost 7 bases at V and 0 bases at J; junction bases unmatched: 5. The CDR3 is made up of 13 amino acids. Looked up from germline, CDR1 is SQVTM and CDR2 is ANQGSEA. The CDR3 DNA follows: TGCAGCGCCCGGACAGGTACTAACTATGGCTACACCTTC. Its translation: CSARTGTNYGYTF.

This clonotype was counted only a few times. V is TRBV5-1 and J is TRBJ2-3; TRBD1 matches at 8 bases. Trimming removed 4 bases from V and 4 bases from J; junction bases left unmatched: 8. CDR1 SGHRS and CDR2 YFSETQ come from the germline V gene. The CDR3 spans 15 residues. CDR3 amino acids: CASSLGQALADTQYF. The CDR3 bases are TGCGCCAGCAGCCTGGGACAGGCCCTGGCAGATACGCAGTATTTT.

This clonotype has a count of ten or more. The chain has TRBV11-2 and TRBJ1-2; D gene uncertain. The V end lost 5 bases, the J end lost 8 bases, and 15 bases lay between the germline ends. This CDR3 is built from 13 residues. Germline V gives CDR1 SGHAT, CDR2 FQNNGV. In DNA form, the CDR3 reads TGTGCCAGCAGCCAAATTTTGGGAGTCGGCTACACCTTC. It translates to CASSQILGVGYTF.

The chain links TRBV20-1 to TRBJ2-2; TRBD1 might be the D (5 bases). Germline V gene sequence: CDR1 DFQATT, CDR2 SNEGSKA (reference sequence). Trimming cost V 4 bases and J 6 bases, with 6 bases left between them. The CDR3 covers 11 residues. CDR3 amino acids: CSATGSGELFF. CDR3 nucleotides: TGCAGTGCTACAGGGTCCGGGGAGCTGTTTTTT.

Only a few counts were recorded for this clonotype. The CDR3 reads CASSTSGGAVDTQYF. The CDR3 DNA sequence: TGTGCCAGCAGTACTAGCGGGGGGGCCGTAGATACGCAGTATTTT. The chain carries TRBV12-3 or TRBV12-4 and TRBJ2-3; 13 bases are a match to TRBD2. V gave up 5 bases and J gave up 5 bases; unmatched junction bases: 4. CDR3 length equals 15 residues.

V gene TRBV7-2 combines with J gene TRBJ2-2; 10 bases map to TRBD1. J was trimmed by 7 bases and V by 2 bases; bases with no gene match: 7. The germline CDR1 and CDR2 sequences are SGHTA and FQGNSA. The CDR3 extends over 16 amino acids. The CDR3 reads CASSLPGQGKYGELFF. In nucleotides, the CDR3 is TGTGCCAGCAGCTTACCGGGACAGGGGAAGTACGGGGAGCTGTTTTTT.

This clonotype came up a few times. V usage is TRBV19 and J usage is TRBJ1-1; tentatively, D is TRBD1 (6 bases). The CDR3 has 16 residues. In germline, CDR1 is LNHDA, CDR2 SQIVND (reference sequence). Trimming took 10 bases from V and 5 from J, leaving 26 bases between them. For the CDR3, the DNA is TGTGCCACCCGGATTGGGGGGCCTTCACTGAGGACTGAAGCTTTCTTT. Translated: CATRIGGPSLRTEAFF.

This clonotype turned up a few times. V and J are TRBV20-1 and TRBJ2-7; no firm D call. Trimming pared 3 bases from V and 7 bases from J, leaving 16 bases between. Germline assignment: CDR1 DFQATT and CDR2 SNEGSKA (reference sequence). This CDR3 has 13 residues. CDR3 amino acids: CSASRLEDGEQYF. CDR3 bases: TGCAGTGCTAGCCGGCTAGAGGATGGGGAGCAGTACTTC.

This chain uses TRBV20-1 with TRBJ1-5; D unresolved. The CDR3 extends over 14 amino acids. V lost 4 bases, J lost 2 bases, and 12 bases lay in between. CDR1 and CDR2 from the germline V gene are DFQATT and SNEGSKA (reference sequence). The CDR3 region has the DNA TGCAGTGCTAAGGCCCACGAGGGCAATCAGCCCCAGCATTTT. Residues: CSAKAHEGNQPQHF.

This chain uses TRBV6-5 with TRBJ1-3; 7 bases map to TRBD1. Germline CDR1 MNHEY, CDR2 SVGAGI. V lost 7 bases and J lost 0; bases outside the gene matches: 6. This CDR3 comprises 15 residues. The CDR3 loop reads CASTQGGFSGNTIYF. In DNA, the CDR3 is TGTGCCAGCACCCAGGGGGGGTTCTCTGGAAACACCATATATTTT.